The sequence of this T cell receptor (beta chain) was determined in a study of blood T cell repertoires in COVID-19. Background on the study: T cells, B-cell-depleted T cells, or PBMCs provided the cDNA or gDNA that served as material.

The CDR3 contains 15 residues. Looked up from germline, CDR1 is LGHDT and CDR2 is YNNKEL (reference sequence). V was pared by 0 bases and J by 8 bases, with 3 bases of the junction left unmatched. In Seattle, patients joined the study during active infection and were tracked longitudinally. Assay: immunoSEQ multiplex PCR; the TCRdb copy retains only in-frame clones and omits some. This table holds about 250,000 clones, roughly 88% found once. This clone came up once. This chain links TRBV3-1 (or the pseudogene TRBV3-2) with TRBJ2-3, with 12 bases matching TRBD2. Sequencing was done on a sample of peripheral blood. This clonotype was obtained from a woman between 25 and 40 years old with COVID-19, enrolled during active disease. The CDR3 coding sequence is TGTGCCAGCAGCCAAGATTCTAGCGGGGGGGGTACGCAGTATTTT. Its translation is CASSQDSSGGGTQYF.